Listed below are T cell receptor beta chains from one sample, sequenced in a study of yellow fever vaccine responses in identical twins. TCRdb reprocessed the RT-PCR reads via MiXCR and lists one record per CDR3 protein. The data hold some 10,000 distinct CDR3 sequences, with more than 65% observed a single time. The starting material was T cells from blood (PBMCs), unsorted or a sorted subset (not recorded which), obtained before or after yellow fever vaccination (not recorded which). The receptors were sampled from a woman younger than 30 who received the yellow fever vaccine. The CDR3 runs from the conserved cysteine through the conserved F or W. Fields, in order: clone size, D gene, J gene, V gene, CDR3 DNA, CDR3 protein. The D gene is left open where the match is weak. Not every row has a clone size; where given, it reads once, few, many or a size class.

>-|TRBD1|TRBJ2-2|TRBV12-3/TRBV12-4
TGTGCCAGCAGAGCCGGACAGGGGGCAGGGACCGGGGAGCTGTTTTTT
CASRAGQGAGTGELFF
>-|TRBD2|TRBJ2-1|TRBV2
TGTGCCAGCAGTGAGCCAGCGGGGGGGATCCAAGGGGAGCAGTTCTTC
CASSEPAGGIQGEQFF
>-|TRBD2|TRBJ2-3|TRBV18
TGTGCCAGCTCACCCGGGACTAGCGGGGGACAGGCAGATACGCAGTATTTT
CASSPGTSGGQADTQYF
>few|-|TRBJ2-7|TRBV20-1
TGCAGTGCGCGATGGAACAGGGACTACGAGCAGTACTTC
CSARWNRDYEQYF
>once|-|TRBJ2-3|TRBV11-3
TGTGCCAGCAGCTACTCCCCAGATACGCAGTATTTT
CASSYSPDTQYF
>-|-|TRBJ2-3|TRBV7-3
TGTGCCAGCAGCCCCCTGGGGGGGCGCACAGATACGCAGTATTTT
CASSPLGGRTDTQYF
>-|TRBD1|TRBJ2-1|TRBV2
TGTGCCAGCAGGAGGGACAGCCTATACAATGAGCAGTTCTTC
CASRRDSLYNEQFF
>-|-|TRBJ2-2|TRBV5-1
TGCGCCAGCAGCCCCTGGAGGGTCCCGAACACCGGGGAGCTGTTTTTT
CASSPWRVPNTGELFF
>once|-|TRBJ2-1|TRBV12-3/TRBV12-4
TGTGCCAGCAGTAATCCTATCCTCGACAATGAGCAGTTCTTC
CASSNPILDNEQFF
>-|-|TRBJ2-1|TRBV28
TGTGCCAGCAGTACGTACAATGAGCAGTTCTTC
CASSTYNEQFF
>-|-|TRBJ1-1|TRBV5-1
TGCGCCAGCAGCTTGGGTAGGAACACTGAAGCTTTCTTT
CASSLGRNTEAFF
>-|-|TRBJ1-1|TRBV7-9
TGTGCCAGCAGCAGGCCGAACACTGAAGCTTTCTTT
CASSRPNTEAFF
>-|TRBD2|TRBJ2-1|TRBV10-3
TGTGCCATCAGTGCAGGGACTAGCGCGGAGTATGAGCAGTTCTTC
CAISAGTSAEYEQFF
>-|-|TRBJ1-1|TRBV11-1
TGTGCCAGCAGCACCAGTGCGTTCCCTGAAGCTTTCTTT
CASSTSAFPEAFF
>-|TRBD1|TRBJ1-4|TRBV4-1
TGCGCCAGCAGCCAAGAGGACAGGGTCGGAGAAAAACTGTTTTTT
CASSQEDRVGEKLFF
>-|-|TRBJ1-5|TRBV7-8
TGTGCCAGCACCCCTGACACGGCACTCAGGGGCAATCAGCCCCAGCATTTT
CASTPDTALRGNQPQHF
>-|TRBD2|TRBJ2-1|TRBV19
TGTGCCAGTAGTAAACAGCGGGATGCGTACAATGAGCAGTTCTTC
CASSKQRDAYNEQFF
>-|-|TRBJ1-1|TRBV25-1
TGTGCCAGCAGACATGCGTCTAGGGGCATGAACACTGAAGCTTTCTTT
CASRHASRGMNTEAFF
>-|-|TRBJ1-4|TRBV7-4
TGTGCCAGCAGCTTTGCCGGGGGGCCCGATAAACTGTTTTTT
CASSFAGGPDKLFF
>-|TRBD2|TRBJ2-3|TRBV13
TGTGCCAGCAGCATCCTAGCGGGAGGAGGTACAGATACGCAGTATTTT
CASSILAGGGTDTQYF
>-|TRBD2|TRBJ2-3|TRBV11-1
TGTGCCAGCAGCAATATCGGTAGCGGGAGCCCGAGTGTAGATACGCAGTATTTT
CASSNIGSGSPSVDTQYF
>-|TRBD1|TRBJ1-2|TRBV2
TGTGCCAGCAGTGAAGCGGGACAGGGGTACTATGGCTACACCTTC
CASSEAGQGYYGYTF
>-|-|TRBJ2-7|TRBV13
TGTGCCAGCGACTCCGCCTACGAGCAGTACTTC
CASDSAYEQYF
>-|-|TRBJ1-1|TRBV6-2/TRBV6-3
TGTGCCAGCAGTTACGTGGGATCGTCTGAAGCTTTCTTT
CASSYVGSSEAFF
>-|-|TRBJ1-2|TRBV29-1
TGCAGCGTTGAAGCCCCCGAACAAAACTATGGCTACACCTTC
CSVEAPEQNYGYTF
>-|-|TRBJ2-1|TRBV20-1
TGCAGTGCGAAGGTTGCCGGGGGGCCGAATGAGCAGTTCTTC
CSAKVAGGPNEQFF
>-|-|TRBJ2-5|TRBV28
TGTGCCAGCAGATGGGGCGAGACCCAGTACTTC
CASRWGETQYF
>-|TRBD2|TRBJ2-2|TRBV7-9
TGTGCCAGCAGCTTAGCGGCGTCGGCAGGGAGGGAGGAGCTGTTTTTT
CASSLAASAGREELFF
>-|-|TRBJ1-1|TRBV2
TGTGCCAGCAGTGAGTGGCGGGGTGCTGAAGCTTTCTTT
CASSEWRGAEAFF
>few|-|TRBJ2-2|TRBV15
TGTGCCACCAGCAGCCCCCTCGGTGGGGACACCGGGGAGCTGTTTTTT
CATSSPLGGDTGELFF
>-|-|TRBJ2-1|TRBV7-9
TGTGCCAGCAGCCCCTTGTCTACCTACAATGAGCAGTTCTTC
CASSPLSTYNEQFF
>-|TRBD1|TRBJ2-3|TRBV5-1
TGCGCCAGCGGAAATATACAGGGGGCGAGAGGCACAGATACGCAGTATTTT
CASGNIQGARGTDTQYF
>-|TRBD2|TRBJ2-3|TRBV19
TGTGCCAGTAGTATAGTTCTGGTCGGGAGGGCCCTTACAGATACGCAGTATTTT
CASSIVLVGRALTDTQYF
>-|TRBD1|TRBJ1-1|TRBV13
TGTGCCAGCAGCTGGGGACAGGGGGGAAGGACTGAAGCTTTCTTT
CASSWGQGGRTEAFF
>-|TRBD1|TRBJ2-3|TRBV5-6
TGTGCCAGCAGCGCAGACAGGGGGCGGGCAGATACGCAGTATTTT
CASSADRGRADTQYF
>-|-|TRBJ1-1|TRBV14
TGTGCCAGCAGCCAAGAAGAGGCCCGACTCGCCCTTGAAGCTTTCTTT
CASSQEEARLALEAFF
>-|TRBD1|TRBJ2-5|TRBV29-1
TGCAGCGCCACGACAGGGCGAGAGACCCAGTACTTC
CSATTGRETQYF
>-|-|TRBJ2-1|TRBV2
TGTGCCAGCACGGCGGGTATCTCCTACAATGAGCAGTTCTTC
CASTAGISYNEQFF
>-|-|TRBJ2-7|TRBV11-1
TGTGCCAGCAGCCGAACGGGCGAGCAGTACTTC
CASSRTGEQYF
>-|-|TRBJ1-1|TRBV28
TGTGCCAGCAGTCTCGACACAAACACTGAAGCTTTCTTT
CASSLDTNTEAFF
>-|-|TRBJ2-1|TRBV29-1
TGCAGCGACACGGGCGAGGCGAACAATGAGCAGTTCTTC
CSDTGEANNEQFF
>-|TRBD1|TRBJ1-5|TRBV5-1
TGCGCCAGCGATAATGACAGGGACGAAAGATATCAGCCCCAGCATTTT
CASDNDRDERYQPQHF
>once|-|TRBJ2-1|TRBV2
TGTGCCAGCAGTTACCCAGCGGACTACAATGAGCAGTTCTTC
CASSYPADYNEQFF
>-|TRBD2|TRBJ2-1|TRBV24-1
TGTGCCACCAGTGAGGTCGGGAGGGCAAATGAGCAGTTCTTC
CATSEVGRANEQFF
>-|-|TRBJ2-6|TRBV29-1
TGCAGCGTTGAAGTGACGGGAAGCTCTGGGGCCAACGTCCTGACTTTC
CSVEVTGSSGANVLTF
>-|TRBD2|TRBJ2-4|TRBV5-3
TGTGCCAGAAGCGCCTTACTAGCGACGTCAGCCAAAAACATTCAGTACTTC
CARSALLATSAKNIQYF
>few|-|TRBJ2-7|TRBV12-3/TRBV12-4
TGTGCCAGCAGTTTTCGACTAAACGAGCAGTACTTC
CASSFRLNEQYF
>-|-|TRBJ2-7|TRBV2
TGTGCCAGCAGTTCCTACGAGCAGTACTTC
CASSSYEQYF
>few|-|TRBJ1-2|TRBV27
TGTGCCAGCAGTTTATACCCACCGTTAAACTATGGCTACACCTTC
CASSLYPPLNYGYTF
>-|-|TRBJ2-1|TRBV28
TGTGCCAGCCGGGACGTCGGTAATGAGCAGTTCTTC
CASRDVGNEQFF
>-|TRBD1|TRBJ2-3|TRBV20-1
TGCAGTGCTACCTCCGGGACAGGGGGCGCAGATACGCAGTATTTT
CSATSGTGGADTQYF
>few|-|TRBJ2-5|TRBV3-1
TGTGCCAGCAGCCGCCCCCAGGAGACCCAGTACTTC
CASSRPQETQYF
>-|TRBD2|TRBJ2-1|TRBV10-3
TGTGCCATCAGTGAGGGGACCCACCTAGCGGAACCCAATGAGCAGTTCTTC
CAISEGTHLAEPNEQFF
>-|TRBD2|TRBJ2-3|TRBV6-4
TGTGCCAGCAGTGACTCGGAGTTAGCGGGGGGGCCAGATACGCAGTATTTT
CASSDSELAGGPDTQYF
>-|-|TRBJ1-6|TRBV6-1
TGTGCCAGCAACCGGGACGGCGGGGATGGGAGTTCACCCCTCCACTTT
CASNRDGGDGSSPLHF
>-|TRBD2|TRBJ2-5|TRBV28
TGTGCCAGCAATGTACTAGCGGGAGAGCAGACCCAGTACTTC
CASNVLAGEQTQYF
>-|-|TRBJ1-6|TRBV6-1
TGTGCCAGCAGCACCGAGACGGAGATCTCCTATAATTCACCCCTCCACTTT
CASSTETEISYNSPLHF
>-|-|TRBJ2-2|TRBV20-1
TGCAGTGCTAGATCGCGACCCTCTGACACCGGGGAGCTGTTTTTT
CSARSRPSDTGELFF
>-|TRBD2|TRBJ2-1|TRBV10-3
TGTGCCATCAGTGAGTCCGTGGCTAGCGGGAGGAATGAGCAGTTCTTC
CAISESVASGRNEQFF
>once|TRBD1|TRBJ2-1|TRBV2
TGTGCCAGCAGGCCCAGACAGGGACGCTCCTACAATGAGCAGTTCTTC
CASRPRQGRSYNEQFF